The rows below give T cell receptor beta chains drawn from one sample of a study of blood T cell repertoires in COVID-19. Sequenced by immunoSEQ multiplex PCR; TCRdb stores in-frame clones only, minus some. The sample records about 28,000 clones, roughly 80% being singletons. Material for sequencing was peripheral blood. These receptors were collected from a woman aged 60-75 years with acute or convalescent COVID-19. CDR3s include the opening cysteine and the closing phenylalanine or tryptophan. A D gene is named only where the DNA matches it firmly. Some rows have no size entry. The others give once, few or many, or a class for an expanded clone.

J gene: TRBJ2-2; D gene: TRBD1; V gene: TRBV29-1; clone size: NA; CDR3 protein: CSVLRTGIPPGELFF; CDR3 DNA: TGCAGCGTCCTAAGGACAGGAATTCCCCCCGGGGAGCTGTTTTTT
J gene: TRBJ2-7; D gene: NA; V gene: TRBV7-2; clone size: few; CDR3 protein: CASSLGQLYEQYF; CDR3 DNA: TGTGCCAGCAGCTTAGGACAGCTCTACGAGCAGTACTTC
J gene: TRBJ2-3; D gene: NA; V gene: TRBV2; clone size: NA; CDR3 protein: CAILPRGAQIGQYF; CDR3 DNA: TGTGCCATTCTTCCCAGGGGAGCACAGATAGGGCAGTATTTT
J gene: TRBJ2-5; D gene: TRBD2; V gene: TRBV18; clone size: NA; CDR3 protein: CASSPGIVAGGFQETQYF; CDR3 DNA: TGTGCCAGCTCACCCGGGATTGTAGCGGGGGGTTTCCAAGAGACCCAGTACTTC
J gene: TRBJ2-2; D gene: NA; V gene: TRBV25-1; clone size: few; CDR3 protein: CASNNEVDTYTGELFF; CDR3 DNA: TGTGCCAGCAATAACGAAGTTGACACCTACACCGGGGAGCTGTTTTTT
J gene: TRBJ2-7; D gene: NA; V gene: TRBV2; clone size: NA; CDR3 protein: CASSGQYEQYF; CDR3 DNA: TGTGCCAGCAGCGGACAGTACGAGCAGTACTTC
J gene: TRBJ2-3; D gene: NA; V gene: TRBV5-1; clone size: NA; CDR3 protein: CASSLGRDTDTQYF; CDR3 DNA: TGCGCCAGCAGCTTGGGGAGAGACACAGATACGCAGTATTTT
J gene: TRBJ2-7; D gene: NA; V gene: TRBV2; clone size: NA; CDR3 protein: CASSMEGGYEQYF; CDR3 DNA: TGTGCCAGCAGTATGGAGGGAGGTTACGAGCAGTACTTC
J gene: TRBJ2-5; D gene: NA; V gene: TRBV19; clone size: NA; CDR3 protein: CASSQGRQEKETQYF; CDR3 DNA: TGTGCCAGTAGCCAGGGGAGACAGGAAAAAGAGACCCAGTACTTC
J gene: TRBJ1-1; D gene: TRBD1; V gene: TRBV18; clone size: NA; CDR3 protein: CASSPPTGALNTEAFF; CDR3 DNA: TGTGCCAGCTCACCACCGACAGGGGCCTTGAACACTGAAGCTTTCTTT
J gene: TRBJ1-6; D gene: NA; V gene: TRBV10-3; clone size: NA; CDR3 protein: CAISESAGESNSPLHF; CDR3 DNA: TGTGCCATCAGTGAGTCCGCGGGAGAGAGTAATTCACCCCTCCACTTT
J gene: TRBJ2-3; D gene: NA; V gene: TRBV5-1; clone size: NA; CDR3 protein: CASSSGDRARTDTQYF; CDR3 DNA: TGCGCCAGCAGCTCGGGGGACCGGGCCCGCACAGATACGCAGTATTTT
J gene: TRBJ1-1; D gene: NA; V gene: TRBV6-5; clone size: NA; CDR3 protein: CASSKDRNTEAFF; CDR3 DNA: TGTGCCAGCAGTAAGGACAGGAACACTGAAGCTTTCTTT
J gene: TRBJ1-2; D gene: TRBD1; V gene: TRBV28; clone size: NA; CDR3 protein: CASSFAGGNGYTF; CDR3 DNA: TGTGCCAGCAGTTTTGCAGGGGGGAATGGCTACACCTTC
J gene: TRBJ1-1; D gene: TRBD1; V gene: TRBV7-9; clone size: NA; CDR3 protein: CASSETGGGTEAFF; CDR3 DNA: TGTGCCAGCAGCGAAACAGGGGGCGGAACTGAAGCTTTCTTT
J gene: TRBJ2-6; D gene: NA; V gene: TRBV29-1; clone size: NA; CDR3 protein: CSVESESGANVLTF; CDR3 DNA: TGCAGCGTTGAATCGGAGTCTGGGGCCAACGTCCTGACTTTC
J gene: TRBJ2-2; D gene: TRBD2; V gene: TRBV14; clone size: NA; CDR3 protein: CASSSVPGGTGELFF; CDR3 DNA: TGTGCCAGCAGCTCCGTCCCGGGAGGGACCGGGGAGCTGTTTTTT
J gene: TRBJ2-3; D gene: NA; V gene: TRBV30; clone size: NA; CDR3 protein: CAWSVLTDTQYF; CDR3 DNA: TGTGCCTGGAGTGTTCTCACAGATACGCAGTATTTT
J gene: TRBJ1-2; D gene: TRBD1; V gene: TRBV5-5; clone size: once; CDR3 protein: CASNSGGTYGYTF; CDR3 DNA: TGTGCCAGCAATTCAGGGGGAACGTATGGCTACACCTTC
J gene: TRBJ1-1; D gene: NA; V gene: TRBV4-2; clone size: NA; CDR3 protein: CASSQVNTEAFF; CDR3 DNA: TGTGCCAGCAGCCAAGTAAACACTGAAGCTTTCTTT
J gene: TRBJ2-7; D gene: TRBD1; V gene: TRBV3-1/TRBV3-2; clone size: few; CDR3 protein: CASSPDRGLLVSYEQYF; CDR3 DNA: TGTGCCAGCAGCCCGGACAGGGGGCTCTTAGTTTCCTACGAGCAGTACTTC
J gene: TRBJ2-7; D gene: NA; V gene: TRBV6-2/TRBV6-3; clone size: NA; CDR3 protein: CASSYSTPYEQYF; CDR3 DNA: TGTGCCAGCAGTTACTCCACACCCTACGAGCAGTACTTC
J gene: TRBJ1-2; D gene: TRBD1; V gene: TRBV7-9; clone size: NA; CDR3 protein: CASSLVDRPDYGYTF; CDR3 DNA: TGTGCCAGCAGCTTAGTGGACAGGCCCGATTATGGCTACACCTTC
J gene: TRBJ1-4; D gene: TRBD1; V gene: TRBV3-1/TRBV3-2; clone size: few; CDR3 protein: CASSNTGTGPEKLFF; CDR3 DNA: TGTGCCAGCAGCAATACCGGGACAGGGCCCGAAAAACTGTTTTTT
J gene: TRBJ2-7; D gene: TRBD1; V gene: TRBV7-8; clone size: NA; CDR3 protein: CASQTGGNYEQYF; CDR3 DNA: TGTGCCAGCCAGACAGGGGGTAACTACGAGCAGTACTTC
J gene: TRBJ2-2; D gene: NA; V gene: TRBV5-4; clone size: NA; CDR3 protein: CASSLPLNTGELFF; CDR3 DNA: TGTGCCAGCAGCTTGCCATTGAACACCGGGGAGCTGTTTTTT
J gene: TRBJ2-5; D gene: TRBD1; V gene: TRBV18; clone size: NA; CDR3 protein: CASSPPADRGETQYF; CDR3 DNA: TGTGCCAGCTCACCGCCTGCCGACAGGGGAGAGACCCAGTACTTC
J gene: TRBJ1-1; D gene: NA; V gene: TRBV7-3; clone size: NA; CDR3 protein: CASSLTANTEAFF; CDR3 DNA: TGTGCCAGCAGCTTAACGGCGAACACTGAAGCTTTCTTT
J gene: TRBJ1-5; D gene: NA; V gene: TRBV4-1; clone size: NA; CDR3 protein: CASSQVTGLNQPQHF; CDR3 DNA: TGCGCCAGCAGCCAAGTTACAGGCCTCAATCAGCCCCAGCATTTT
J gene: TRBJ2-5; D gene: NA; V gene: TRBV12-3/TRBV12-4; clone size: NA; CDR3 protein: CASSFRGQETQYF; CDR3 DNA: TGTGCCAGCAGTTTTAGGGGACAAGAGACCCAGTACTTC
J gene: TRBJ1-2; D gene: NA; V gene: TRBV5-1; clone size: NA; CDR3 protein: CASSLEGGGYTF; CDR3 DNA: TGCGCCAGCAGCTTGGAGGGGGGGGGCTACACCTTC
J gene: TRBJ1-2; D gene: NA; V gene: TRBV6-5; clone size: NA; CDR3 protein: CASLGGAAGSFGYTF; CDR3 DNA: TGTGCCAGCCTAGGGGGGGCAGCTGGAAGCTTTGGCTACACCTTC
J gene: TRBJ2-7; D gene: NA; V gene: TRBV24-1; clone size: NA; CDR3 protein: CAVQDSSTEEQYF; CDR3 DNA: TGTGCCGTTCAGGACAGTTCCACAGAGGAGCAGTACTTC
J gene: TRBJ1-5; D gene: NA; V gene: TRBV2; clone size: few; CDR3 protein: CASSDAPGSPQHF; CDR3 DNA: TGTGCCAGCAGTGACGCCCCGGGTTCGCCCCAGCATTTT
J gene: TRBJ2-7; D gene: NA; V gene: TRBV7-9; clone size: NA; CDR3 protein: CASSLGGQGGHEQYF; CDR3 DNA: TGTGCCAGCAGCTTAGGGGGACAAGGAGGTCACGAGCAGTACTTC
J gene: TRBJ2-1; D gene: TRBD2; V gene: TRBV5-6; clone size: NA; CDR3 protein: CATLVGRGGPHEQFF; CDR3 DNA: TGTGCCACCCTCGTGGGGCGGGGGGGCCCCCATGAGCAGTTCTTC
J gene: TRBJ1-5; D gene: TRBD1; V gene: TRBV28; clone size: NA; CDR3 protein: CASSTGGRQPQHF; CDR3 DNA: TGTGCCAGCAGTACAGGGGGCCGGCAGCCCCAGCATTTT
J gene: TRBJ1-1; D gene: TRBD1; V gene: TRBV30; clone size: NA; CDR3 protein: CAWSTHRGMNTEAFF; CDR3 DNA: TGTGCCTGGAGTACCCACAGGGGGATGAACACTGAAGCTTTCTTT
J gene: TRBJ1-2; D gene: TRBD1; V gene: TRBV19; clone size: few; CDR3 protein: CASSTTRTGYGYTF; CDR3 DNA: TGTGCCAGTAGTACCACAAGGACAGGATATGGCTACACCTTC
J gene: TRBJ2-1; D gene: TRBD1; V gene: TRBV6-6; clone size: NA; CDR3 protein: CASSHLRDRSIHTEQFF; CDR3 DNA: TGTGCCAGCAGTCACCTCCGGGACAGATCCATCCACACTGAGCAGTTCTTC
J gene: TRBJ1-1; D gene: NA; V gene: TRBV29-1; clone size: NA; CDR3 protein: CSVGMGGLAFF; CDR3 DNA: TGCAGCGTCGGAATGGGGGGTTTAGCTTTCTTT
J gene: TRBJ1-4; D gene: TRBD1; V gene: TRBV29-1; clone size: few; CDR3 protein: CSVPGQGTNEKLFF; CDR3 DNA: TGCAGCGTTCCTGGACAGGGGACTAATGAAAAACTGTTTTTT
J gene: TRBJ2-5; D gene: NA; V gene: TRBV15; clone size: NA; CDR3 protein: CATSRVSSPSGTQYF; CDR3 DNA: TGTGCCACCAGCAGAGTATCGAGTCCCTCCGGGACCCAGTACTTC